The 30 T cell receptor beta chains below come from one sample, sequenced in a study of PD-L1 blockade in urothelial cancer. The method was immunoSEQ multiplex PCR; TCRdb's version includes in-frame clones alone and lacks a portion of them. Of about 44,000 clones in the sample, about 90% were seen once. The time point denotes: peripheral blood 6 weeks after treatment start. This specimen consisted of PBMCs, obtained around atezolizumab (anti-PD-L1) treatment. These receptors originate from a man aged 65 to 85 with urothelial cancer.

The DNA for the CDR3 is TGTGCCAGCAGTGACACGACAGTGTTGTCTGAAAAACTGTTTTTT. Translating gives CASSDTTVLSEKLFF. V and J are TRBV28 and TRBJ1-4; D is perhaps TRBD1 (5 bases). Germline V gives CDR1 MDHEN, CDR2 SYDVKM. V was pared by 5 bases and J by 7 bases, with 17 bases between. This CDR3 has 15 amino acids.

This chain connects TRBV4-1 to TRBJ2-5, with a weak D call TRBD1 (5 bases). CDR3 length: 15 amino acids. Germline-derived CDR1 and CDR2 are MGHRA and YSYEKL. Trimming left V 1 base short and J 4 bases short, with 13 bases between. CDR3 region: CASSQVMWGVETQYF. In DNA form, the CDR3 reads TGCGCCAGCAGCCAAGTTATGTGGGGCGTAGAGACCCAGTACTTC.

This chain connects TRBV7-3 to TRBJ1-1, with D perhaps TRBD1 (6 bases). The CDR3 sequence is 14 residues long. Looked up from germline, CDR1 is SGHTA and CDR2 is FQGTGA. V was clipped by 5 bases and J by 6 bases, with 16 bases between them. CDR3 loop: CASSLQGQGAEAFF. The CDR3 coding sequence is TGTGCCAGCAGCCTACAGGGTCAGGGCGCTGAAGCTTTCTTT.

The chain is built from TRBV19 and TRBJ2-7; 13 bases align to TRBD2. V lost 10 bases and J lost 6; bases outside the gene matches: 6. The germline gives CDR1 LNHDA, CDR2 SQIVND (reference sequence). This CDR3 has 13 residues. This CDR3 reads CATATSGRLEQYF. CDR3 DNA: TGTGCCACCGCGACTAGCGGGAGGCTCGAGCAGTACTTC.

This chain connects TRBV9 to TRBJ2-1, with a possible D match to TRBD2 (6 bases). The germline gives CDR1 SGDLS, CDR2 YYNGEE. The V and J ends lost 4 bases and 4 bases respectively, with 15 bases between them. The CDR3 contains 15 residues. The CDR3 nucleotides read TGTGCCAGCAGCACGGGGGACCTAGGTTACAATGAGCAGTTCTTC. It encodes CASSTGDLGYNEQFF.

The count of this clone is one. As DNA, the CDR3 is TGTGCCAGCAGCACACGTACCGGGACAGGGGGTGGCGAGCAGTACTTC. Its protein is CASSTRTGTGGGEQYF. The chain links TRBV5-6 to TRBJ2-7; 11 bases agree with TRBD1. Looked up from germline, CDR1 is SGHDT and CDR2 is YYEEEE. The trim removed 4 bases at V and 6 bases at J, leaving 12 bases unmatched. CDR3 size: 16 residues.

This rearrangement joins TRBV5-1 to TRBJ2-5; 8 bases line up with TRBD2. The length of the CDR3 is 17 residues. CDR1 and CDR2 (germline): SGHRS, YFSETQ. V trimming: 4 bases; J trimming: 2 bases; junction bases outside the gene matches: 13. The CDR3 region has the DNA TGCGCCAGCAGCCTCTTAGCGGGACATCGAACACAAGAGACCCAGTACTTC. This translates into CASSLLAGHRTQETQYF. Looking up the rest from reference TRBV5-1 and TRBJ2-5 gives the full variable domain: KAGVTQTPRYLIKTRGQQVTLSCSPISGHRSVSWYQQTPGQGLQFLFEYFSETQRNKGNFPGRFSGRQFSNSRSEMNVSTLELGDSALYLCASSLLAGHRTQETQYFGPGTRLLVL.

This clone was seen only once. V and J are TRBV19 and TRBJ2-5, with no clear D. The CDR3 has 14 residues. In germline, CDR1 is LNHDA, CDR2 SQIVND (reference sequence). V was clipped by 3 bases and J by 0 bases, with 8 bases between them. CDR3 sequence (DNA): TGTGCCAGTAGTATGGTGGCAAACCAAGAGACCCAGTACTTC. Translated, it gives CASSMVANQETQYF.

J is TRBJ2-7 and V is TRBV18; the D is unclear. The V gene's germline CDR1 is KGHSH and CDR2 LQKENI. Trimming took off 0 bases at V and 5 bases at J, with 14 bases between the two ends. CDR3 length equals 15 residues. The CDR3 sequence: CASSPPVSVAHEQYF. The CDR3 bases are TGTGCCAGCTCACCACCGGTCTCAGTAGCTCACGAGCAGTACTTC.

The rearrangement joins TRBV2 to TRBJ1-5; TRBD1 matches at 7 bases. CDR3 length: 13 residues. Germline V lookup: CDR1 SNHLY, CDR2 FYNNEI. V lost 8 bases, J lost 2 bases, and 3 bases stayed unmatched. For the CDR3, the DNA is TGTGCCAGCCAAGACAGGGGCAATCAGCCCCAGCATTTT. The encoded protein is CASQDRGNQPQHF.

This sequence joins TRBV28 and TRBJ1-1; perhaps TRBD1 as D (5 bases). V lost 4 bases, J lost 6 bases, and 9 bases lay in between. The germline gives CDR1 MDHEN, CDR2 SYDVKM. The CDR3 loop spans 12 amino acids. The CDR3 spells CASSSGWPEAFF. DNA of the CDR3: TGTGCCAGCAGTTCAGGGTGGCCTGAAGCTTTCTTT.

The V call is TRBV5-5, the J call TRBJ2-7, with 8 bases fitting TRBD1. Germline values: CDR1 SGHKS, CDR2 YYEKEE (reference sequence). V shed 2 bases, J shed 10 bases, and the junction held 5 bases outside the gene matches. The CDR3 has 12 amino acids. The CDR3 DNA follows: TGTGCCAGCAGCTTTGGGACAGGAGACCAGTACTTC. Translation: CASSFGTGDQYF.

The chain is built from TRBV29-1 and TRBJ1-1; D is ambiguous. The CDR3 runs 11 residues. CDR1 is SQVTM, CDR2 ANQGSEA, per germline. V lost 7 bases and J 8 bases, leaving 14 bases between the germline ends. The CDR3 is CSAGFFPEAFF. The CDR3 bases are TGCAGCGCCGGGTTTTTCCCCGAAGCTTTCTTT.

This clone was detected only once. The chain links TRBV6-6 to TRBJ1-5; D unresolved. V dropped 2 bases and J dropped 5 bases, with 16 bases sitting between them. This CDR3 region has 16 residues. Germline CDR1 reads MNHNY; CDR2 reads SVGAGI (reference sequence). CDR3 coding DNA: TGTGCCAGCAGTTACCTGAGCGCCGGGTGGGATCAGCCCCAGCATTTT. Its translation: CASSYLSAGWDQPQHF.

The V gene is TRBV5-1, the J gene TRBJ1-2; 9 bases agree with TRBD1. Looked up from germline, CDR1 is SGHRS and CDR2 is YFSETQ. Unmatched junction bases numbered 10, after V lost 0 bases and J lost 1 base. This CDR3 is built from 18 residues. Written as DNA, the CDR3 is TGCGCCAGCAGCTTGGCCGGGGGCCCGGGACAGGGTAACTATGGCTACACCTTC. Its protein product is CASSLAGGPGQGNYGYTF.

This chain links TRBV9 with TRBJ2-5; possible D gene TRBD2, 6 bases. V was pared by 0 bases and J by 1 base, with 10 bases between. This CDR3 is built from 15 residues. Germline assignment: CDR1 SGDLS and CDR2 YYNGEE. The CDR3 coding sequence is TGTGCCAGCAGCGTAGTAGGACTAATCCAAGAGACCCAGTACTTC. Translating it yields CASSVVGLIQETQYF. Full variable domain (remainder filled in from reference TRBV9 and TRBJ2-5): DSGVTQTPKHLITATGQRVTLRCSPRSGDLSVYWYQQSLDQGLQFLIQYYNGEERAKGNILERFSAQQFPDLHSELNLSSLELGDSALYFCASSVVGLIQETQYFGPGTRLLVL.

The chain joins TRBV5-4 to TRBJ2-7; no reliable D call. The germline CDR1 and CDR2 sequences are SGHNT and YYREEE (reference sequence). The CDR3 contains 14 residues. V was cut by 1 base and J by 0 bases, with 8 bases left in between. The CDR3 DNA follows: TGTGCCAGCAGCTTGTCTGGCCCCTCCTACGAGCAGTACTTC. Amino acid sequence: CASSLSGPSYEQYF.

This clone was found once. The rearrangement links TRBV21-1 to TRBJ1-4. TRBV21-1 is listed as a pseudogene. The CDR3 consists of 18 residues. The CDR3 sequence is CASSNLPGGFRGNEKLFF. CDR3 sequence (DNA): TGTGCCAGCAGCAACCTCCCGGGCGGGTTTCGAGGAAATGAAAAACTGTTTTTT.

This sequence joins TRBV18 and TRBJ2-7; D call uncertain. V lost 2 bases and J lost 5, with 16 bases in between. The CDR3 loop spans 15 amino acids. Germline V lookup: CDR1 KGHSH, CDR2 LQKENI. CDR3 sequence reads: CASSPDGLVKDEQYF. The CDR3 DNA reads as TGTGCCAGCTCACCAGATGGTCTAGTCAAAGACGAGCAGTACTTC.

The rearrangement uses TRBV7-9 and TRBJ1-5; 7 bases line up with TRBD1. CDR1 SEHNR and CDR2 FQNEAQ come from the germline V gene (reference sequence). This CDR3 region has 18 residues. V lost 5 bases to trimming and J lost 1 base; unmatched junction nucleotides: 14. This CDR3 reads CASSHQTTGTGSNQPQHF. CDR3 nucleotide sequence: TGTGCCAGCAGCCACCAGACGACAGGGACCGGGAGCAATCAGCCCCAGCATTTT.

This clone turned up a few times. The genes are TRBV5-1 and TRBJ2-3; D gene uncertain. This CDR3 is built from 12 residues. CDR1 SGHRS and CDR2 YFSETQ come from the germline V gene. The ends were cut back, 7 bases at V and 3 bases at J, with 9 bases in the middle. CDR3 amino acids: CASRGLTDTQYF. The CDR3 DNA follows: TGCGCCAGCCGCGGTCTTACAGATACGCAGTATTTT.

The gene calls are TRBV11-3 and TRBJ2-2, with D hard to call. The germline CDR1 and CDR2 sequences are SGHNT and YENEEA. CDR3 length: 15 amino acids. The germline V and J ends were trimmed by 0 bases and 3 bases, with 8 bases remaining between them. The CDR3 DNA reads as TGTGCCAGCAGCTTAGATGGTAGCTACACCGGGGAGCTGTTTTTT. Translated, it gives CASSLDGSYTGELFF.

The rearrangement joins TRBV18 to TRBJ2-3; a possible D gene is TRBD2 (5 bases). The CDR3 has 14 amino acids. The germline V gene encodes CDR1 KGHSH and CDR2 LQKENI. Between the trimmed V and J ends, which lost 4 bases and 1 base, there was a span of 9 bases. CDR3 amino acids: CASSRVGGTDTQYF. The CDR3 nucleotides read TGTGCCAGCTCACGCGTCGGGGGCACAGATACGCAGTATTTT.

The chain carries TRBV6-5 and TRBJ1-2; 10 bases fit TRBD1. Germline CDR1 and CDR2: MNHEY and SVGAGI. The V gene end was trimmed by 0 bases and the J gene end by 4 bases; junction bases not matched to a gene: 2. The CDR3 consists of 15 residues. As DNA, the CDR3 is TGTGCCAGCAGTTACTCGGACAGGGGGGGCTATGGCTACACCTTC. It encodes CASSYSDRGGYGYTF.

To note about this clone: Different DNA sequences within this sample yield the same CDR3. CDR3 in amino acids: CASSLLTDTQYF. The CDR3 coding sequence is TGTGCCAGCAGTCTATTAACAGATACGCAGTATTTT. V is TRBV28 and J is TRBJ2-3; D not resolved. The CDR3 sequence is 12 residues long. The germline V gene encodes CDR1 MDHEN and CDR2 SYDVKM. Trimming left V 5 bases short and J 3 bases short, with 6 bases between.

V and J are TRBV5-6 and TRBJ2-6; 7 positions agree with TRBD1. Losses at the gene ends were 4 bases for V and 0 bases for J; bases not matched to a gene: 10. CDR3 length: 18 amino acids. Germline lookup yields CDR1 SGHDT and CDR2 YYEEEE. CDR3 DNA: TGTGCCAGCAGCCTTTACGACAGGGAGCCCTCTGGGGCCAACGTCCTGACTTTC. Its protein product is CASSLYDREPSGANVLTF.

The CDR3: CASSRQGESTGELFF. The CDR3 DNA is TGTGCCAGCAGCCGACAGGGGGAGAGCACCGGGGAGCTGTTTTTT. This chain joins TRBV11-3 and TRBJ2-2; 9 nucleotides agree with TRBD1. Germline trimming cut 5 bases from V and 4 bases from J; bases unmatched to any gene: 5. Germline V gene lookup returns CDR1 SGHNT and CDR2 YENEEA. The length of the CDR3 is 15 residues.

The chain has TRBV18 and TRBJ2-7; 7 bases map to TRBD1. Looked up from germline, CDR1 is KGHSH and CDR2 is LQKENI. This CDR3 has 13 residues. V shed 3 bases and J 1 base; nucleotides not matched to a gene: 0. CDR3 in DNA: TGTGCCAGCTCACCGGGACAGTCCTACGAGCAGTACTTC. It encodes CASSPGQSYEQYF.

This sequence joins TRBV4-2 and TRBJ1-4; D gene unclear. The CDR3 spans 15 residues. CDR1 and CDR2 from the germline V gene are LGHNA and YNFKEQ. V dropped 6 bases and J dropped 0 bases, with 11 bases sitting between them. The DNA of the CDR3 is TGTGCCAGCAGTCCAGTCCAGGCAACTAATGAAAAACTGTTTTTT. This sequence encodes CASSPVQATNEKLFF.

This rearrangement joins TRBV7-2 to TRBJ2-2; 8 bases map to TRBD2. This CDR3 has 15 residues. Germline CDR1 and CDR2: SGHTA and FQGNSA. The V segment lost 1 base and the J segment 3 bases; nucleotides outside the gene matches: 1. CDR3 loop: CASSLVAGYTGELFF. CDR3 DNA: TGTGCCAGCAGCTTAGTAGCGGGATACACCGGGGAGCTGTTTTTT.